This T cell receptor beta chain is from a study of blood T cell repertoires in COVID-19. The length of the CDR3 is 16 residues. The J segment lost 1 base and the V segment lost 1 base, leaving 4 bases of the junction unmatched. Germline V gene data show CDR1 as LNHNV and CDR2 as YYDKDF (reference sequence). Assay: immunoSEQ multiplex PCR; the TCRdb copy retains only in-frame clones and omits some. The repertoire consists of 200,000 to 250,000 clones, with about 87% occurring once and the leading ten covering roughly 2.7%. V usage is TRBV15 and J usage is TRBJ2-7, with TRBD1 identical over 10 bases. This receptor was taken from a woman aged 25 to 45 who had recovered from COVID-19. The sample was PBMCs or T cells enriched from blood (not recorded which). CDR3 coding DNA: TGTGCCACCAGCAGAGGACGGGACAGGGGATCCTACGAGCAGTACTTC. Its protein is CATSRGRDRGSYEQYF.